The clone carrying this TCR beta chain has ten or more counts. These data come from a study of blood T cell repertoires in COVID-19. Authors' processing steps: For nucleated cells, counts were estimated from reference gene primer amplification. Profiled with immunoSEQ multiplex PCR; TCRdb holds only in-frame clones, not every one. V and J calls and clone size come straight from that table; D and trimming were deduced from the DNA. The sample lists 100,000 or so clones, 81% occurring once. Germline V lookup: CDR1 KGHSH, CDR2 LQKENI. The CDR3 has 20 residues. V lost 3 bases to trimming and J lost 0 bases; unmatched junction nucleotides: 17.

Sequencing was carried out using peripheral blood. This receptor was taken from a woman in her seventies with acute or convalescent COVID-19. This chain connects TRBV18 to TRBJ2-7, with 10 bases identical to TRBD2. CDR3 bases: TGTGCCAGCTCACCCCCTCTTCTAGCGGGGGCCCCCCAGAGCTCCTACGAGCAGTACTTC. Its translation: CASSPPLLAGAPQSSYEQYF.